These 21 T cell receptor beta chains share one sample of origin, sequenced in a study of T cell repertoires in cytomegalovirus infection. TCRdb fed the reads into MiXCR, producing one record per CDR3 protein. The sample consists of over 250,000 distinct CDR3 sequences, less than 25% of them appearing once. No antigen is known for these receptors. The specimen comprised cultured PBMCs, sampled from culture after CMV antigen stimulation. Receptors were obtained from a human donor in good health (CMV status not recorded). Some clones in this sample may be carry-over from other donors' samples.

This clonotype was counted only a few times. The chain is built from TRBV7-8 and TRBJ1-4, with D uncertain. Germline V gene lookup returns CDR1 SGHVS and CDR2 FQNEAQ. This CDR3 spans 13 amino acids. V shed 3 bases and J shed 8 bases, with 10 bases lying between them. The CDR3 loop is CASSLSDGEKLFF. The CDR3 bases are TGTGCCAGCAGCTTGTCAGATGGGGAAAAACTGTTTTTT.

The rearrangement links TRBV24-1 to TRBJ2-2; TRBD1 matches 11 bases. The germline V gene encodes CDR1 KGHDR and CDR2 SFDVKD. The V gene end was trimmed by 4 bases and the J gene end by 6 bases; junction bases not matched to a gene: 3. This CDR3 is 15 amino acids long. CDR3 DNA sequence: TGTGCCACCAGTGACTGGACAGGGGGCCCCGGGGAGCTGTTTTTT. Translated: CATSDWTGGPGELFF.

In its sample, this clonotype was seen many times. The rearrangement uses TRBV7-8 and TRBJ2-7; 10 bases are shared with TRBD1. V lost 5 bases, J lost 2 bases, and 3 bases stayed unmatched. Germline loops: CDR1 SGHVS, CDR2 FQNEAQ. This CDR3 region has 14 residues. CDR3 sequence reads: CASSRGTGAYEQYF. CDR3 nucleotide sequence: TGTGCCAGCAGCCGCGGGACAGGGGCCTACGAGCAGTACTTC. Complete variable domain (other parts from reference TRBV7-8 and TRBJ2-7): GAGVSQSPRYKVAKRGQDVALRCDPISGHVSLFWYQQALGQGPEFLTYFQNEAQLDKSGLPSDRFFAERPEGSVSTLKIQRTQQEDSAVYLCASSRGTGAYEQYFGPGTRLTVT.

In its sample, this clonotype was seen many times. The V gene is TRBV7-2, the J gene TRBJ1-1; a possible D gene is TRBD1 (5 bases). The CDR3 is made up of 14 amino acids. Trimming cost V 6 bases and J 0 bases, with 11 bases left between them. CDR1 is SGHTA and CDR2 is FQGNSA in the germline V gene. For the CDR3, the DNA is TGTGCCAGCAGTCCGGACATCATGAACACTGAAGCTTTCTTT. Translating gives CASSPDIMNTEAFF.

This clonotype was counted between two and nine times. This chain connects TRBV7-3 to TRBJ2-1, with TRBD2 matching over 9 bases. The ends lost 2 bases at V and 8 bases at J; junction bases unmatched: 1. The CDR3 extends over 13 amino acids. The V gene's germline CDR1 is SGHTA and CDR2 FQGTGA. The CDR3: CASSLAGGYEQFF. CDR3 nucleotide sequence: TGTGCCAGCAGCTTAGCGGGAGGGTATGAGCAGTTCTTC.

This clonotype has only a few counts. The chain combines TRBV19 with TRBJ2-7; 9 bases are a match to TRBD1. The germline V gene encodes CDR1 LNHDA and CDR2 SQIVND (reference sequence). Trimming at V came to 4 bases and at J to 4 bases, leaving 5 bases not matched to a gene. The CDR3 loop spans 14 amino acids. The CDR3 sequence: CASSRTGENYEQYF. The CDR3 nucleotides read TGTGCCAGTAGTAGGACAGGGGAGAATTACGAGCAGTACTTC. Based on the CDR3 plus reference TRBV19 and TRBJ2-7, the full variable domain is DGGITQSPKYLFRKEGQNVTLSCEQNLNHDAMYWYRQDPGQGLRLIYYSQIVNDFQKGDIAEGYSVSREKKESFPLTVTSAQKNPTAFYLCASSRTGENYEQYFGPGTRLTVT.

This clonotype showed up just a few times. This rearrangement joins TRBV7-2 to TRBJ2-3, with 12 bases fitting TRBD2. V lost 7 bases, J lost 7 bases, and 9 bases stayed unmatched. CDR3 length: 15 amino acids. The germline V gene has CDR1 SGHTA and CDR2 FQGNSA. The chain's CDR3 is CASTYLAGGPNTQYF. In nucleotides, the CDR3 is TGTGCCAGCACCTACCTAGCGGGAGGGCCTAATACGCAGTATTTT.

This clonotype was detected a few times. This chain connects TRBV12-3 or TRBV12-4 to TRBJ2-7; D not resolved. Trimming pared 1 base from V and 3 bases from J, leaving 16 bases between. CDR3 length: 16 residues. The CDR3 coding sequence is TGTGCCAGCAGTTTAGGTCGTGAACAGAGGTTCTACGAGCAGTACGTC. This encodes CASSLGREQRFYEQYV.

The chain employs TRBV27 and TRBJ1-4, with D perhaps matching TRBD1 (5 bases). V was trimmed by 4 bases and J by 3 bases, leaving 12 bases between them. The CDR3 is 15 amino acids. Germline V gene sequence: CDR1 MNHEY, CDR2 SMNVEV (reference sequence). CDR3 coding DNA: TGTGCCAGCAGTTGGTTTAGGGGTCCTAATGAAAAACTGTTTTTT. Its protein product is CASSWFRGPNEKLFF.

This clonotype occurred many times. The V gene is TRBV7-8, the J gene TRBJ1-2; TRBD1 aligns across 7 bases. With V trimmed by 5 bases and J by 8 bases, 5 bases remained unmatched. CDR3 length equals 12 residues. Germline lookup yields CDR1 SGHVS and CDR2 FQNEAQ. The CDR3, as DNA: TGTGCCAGCAGCCAACAGGGGATGGGCTACACCTTC. Protein product: CASSQQGMGYTF.

Only a few counts were recorded for this clonotype. This chain joins TRBV4-3 and TRBJ1-1; 8 bases map to TRBD1. The CDR3 length is 15 residues. V was pared by 4 bases and J by 4 bases, with 8 bases of the junction left unmatched. The V gene's germline CDR1 is LGHNA and CDR2 YSLEER. CDR3 bases: TGCGCCAGCAGCCGAGCGGGACAGGCGGGCACTGAAGCTTTCTTT. Translation gives CASSRAGQAGTEAFF.

In this sample, this clonotype turned up many times. The genes are TRBV7-8 and TRBJ2-1, with D possibly being TRBD2 (5 bases). Germline V gives CDR1 SGHVS, CDR2 FQNEAQ. V lost 2 bases, J lost 5 bases, and 22 bases lay in between. This CDR3 has 18 residues. Here the CDR3 DNA reads TGTGCCAGCAGCTTAAAGCATCCTTGGTGGGAGTCTAACAATGAGCAGTTCTTC. Protein: CASSLKHPWWESNNEQFF.

This clonotype was recorded only once. The chain recombines TRBV18 with TRBJ2-3, with D unclear. Germline CDR1 KGHSH, CDR2 LQKENI. The V and J ends lost 5 bases and 1 base respectively, with 13 bases between them. This CDR3 has 15 residues. The CDR3 loop is CASSSIVRGTDTQYF. The DNA for the CDR3 is TGTGCCAGCTCATCTATAGTTCGGGGCACAGATACGCAGTATTTT.

On this clonotype: Being one base from a much bigger clone, this may be a read error. The gene calls are TRBV28 and TRBJ1-1; 8 nucleotides align to TRBD1. This CDR3 region has 16 residues. Germline V CDR1 and CDR2: MDHEN, SYDVKM. CDR3: CASTATWTGPNTEALF. DNA for the CDR3: TGTGCCAGCACCGCCACCTGGACAGGGCCGAACACTGAAGCTCTCTTT.

In its sample, this clonotype was seen a few times. The chain joins TRBV11-2 to TRBJ2-7, with D unresolved. The CDR3 loop spans 11 amino acids. The V gene's germline CDR1 is SGHAT and CDR2 FQNNGV. DNA of the CDR3: TGTGCCAGCAGCTTAGTGGCTTCTATCGAAGTC. Translation gives CASSLVASIEV.

This clonotype appeared a few times. The J gene is TRBJ1-2, the V gene TRBV19, with D unresolved. V was pared by 3 bases and J by 4 bases, with 6 bases between. The CDR3 sequence is 12 residues long. Per germline, CDR1 LNHDA and CDR2 SQIVND (reference sequence). CDR3 sequence: CASSIDLYGYTF. CDR3 in DNA: TGTGCCAGTAGTATTGACCTCTATGGCTACACCTTC.

The genes are TRBV11-1 and TRBJ1-1; TRBD1 matches at 7 bases. The V gene's germline CDR1 is SGHAT and CDR2 FQDESV (reference sequence). The V gene end was trimmed by 5 bases and the J gene end by 4 bases; junction bases not matched to a gene: 10. The length of the CDR3 is 15 residues. CDR3 nucleotides: TGTGCCAGCAGCCGAGGAGGTCAGGGGGGCACTGAAGCTTTCTTT. Residues: CASSRGGQGGTEAFF.

V and J are TRBV7-9 and TRBJ2-1; TRBD2 aligns across 10 bases. With V trimmed by 5 bases and J by 5 bases, 6 bases remained unmatched. Germline V gene lookup returns CDR1 SEHNR and CDR2 FQNEAQ (reference sequence). CDR3 length: 15 amino acids. The CDR3 DNA sequence: TGTGCCAGCAGCCCCGGGACTAGCGAGAACAATGAGCAGTTCTTC. This codes for CASSPGTSENNEQFF. Combining the CDR3 with reference TRBV7-9 and TRBJ2-1 gives the whole variable domain DTGVSQNPRHKITKRGQNVTFRCDPISEHNRLYWYRQTLGQGPEFLTYFQNEAQLEKSRLLSDRFSAERPKGSFSTLEIQRTEQGDSAMYLCASSPGTSENNEQFFGPGTRLTVL.

This clonotype has only a few counts. The rearrangement uses TRBV12-3 or TRBV12-4 and TRBJ2-2, with 7 bases aligning to TRBD1. The V segment lost 1 base and the J segment 2 bases; nucleotides outside the gene matches: 4. The CDR3 extends over 16 amino acids. In DNA form, the CDR3 reads TGTGCCAGCAGTTTAGGAGGGGGCCTTAACACCGGGGAGCTGTTTTTT. Translation gives CASSLGGGLNTGELFF.

The rearrangement uses TRBV12-3 or TRBV12-4 and TRBJ1-2, with D uncertain. This CDR3 comprises 11 residues. V was shortened by 0 bases and J by 13 bases, with 9 bases between the two germline ends. CDR3 nucleotide sequence: TGTGCCAGCAGTTTAGCCTACATCCTCACCTTC. Its translation is CASSLAYILTF.

The gene calls are TRBV7-4 and TRBJ2-1, with D perhaps assigned TRBD1 or TRBD2 (5 bases each). Trimming removed 3 bases at V and 0 bases at J, with 12 bases between. The CDR3 extends over 16 amino acids. Germline V gene lookup returns CDR1 SGHVT and CDR2 SQSDAQ. The CDR3 here is CASSLGPRSSYNEQFF. In nucleotides, the CDR3 is TGTGCCAGCAGCTTGGGACCCCGCTCCTCCTACAATGAGCAGTTCTTC.